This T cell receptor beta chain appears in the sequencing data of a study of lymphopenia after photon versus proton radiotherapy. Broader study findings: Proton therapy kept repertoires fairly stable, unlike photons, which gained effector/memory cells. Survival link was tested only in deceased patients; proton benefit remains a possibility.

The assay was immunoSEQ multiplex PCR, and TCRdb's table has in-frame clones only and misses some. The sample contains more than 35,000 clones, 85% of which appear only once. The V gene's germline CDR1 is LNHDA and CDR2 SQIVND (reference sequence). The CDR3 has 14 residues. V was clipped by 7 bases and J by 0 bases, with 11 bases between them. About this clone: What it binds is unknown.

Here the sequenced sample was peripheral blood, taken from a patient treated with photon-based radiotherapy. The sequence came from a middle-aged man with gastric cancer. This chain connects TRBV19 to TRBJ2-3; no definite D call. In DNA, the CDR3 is TGTGCCAGTAAGATAGCTTCTAGCACAGATACGCAGTATTTT. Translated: CASKIASSTDTQYF. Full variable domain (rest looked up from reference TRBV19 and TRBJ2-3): DGGITQSPKYLFRKEGQNVTLSCEQNLNHDAMYWYRQDPGQGLRLIYYSQIVNDFQKGDIAEGYSVSREKKESFPLTVTSAQKNPTAFYLCASKIASSTDTQYFGPGTRLTVL.